Sequencing of this T cell receptor beta chain was carried out in a study of T cells in Graves' hyperthyroidism and ophthalmopathy (dated by TCRdb to the late 2010s). For the study in its entirety: Peripheral blood samples were taken at the time of initial diagnosis, prior to any treatment. To identify distinguishing TCR V-J signatures, a discovery cohort of roughly 100 patients was used, comprising 43 with Graves' ophthalmopathy and approximately 58 with stable Graves' hyperthyroidism. An independent validation cohort of under 20 hyperthyroidism patients and approximately 17 patients who later progressed to ophthalmopathy tested prospective prediction of ophthalmopathy. For training and testing, the 100 or so patients in the discovery cohort were randomly divided in a 7:3 ratio. In addition, the study compared T-cell repertoires in thyroid tissue and in blood from five or six Graves' hyperthyroidism patients. After sampling, hyperthyroidism patients received methimazole starting at 30 mg daily, and ophthalmopathy patients received high-dose intravenous methylprednisolone. TCR Vbeta CDR3 sequencing of 130 to 150 peripheral blood samples (over 40 ophthalmopathy, 75 to 80 hyperthyroidism and some 17 progressor patients) is reported in the paper.

TCR beta CDR3 regions were amplified from RNA transcripts. The first round of RT-PCR for the TCR CDR3 was performed with the HTBI primer set and the Qiagen OneStep RT-PCR kit. Libraries were constructed in a second round of multiplex PCR, after which size selection and purification were carried out. Libraries were sequenced paired-end with 100 bp reads on an Illumina HiSeq2000. The paper's data handling went like this. SOAPnuke was used to process the raw data, throwing out any read that contained adapters or uncalled bases, had a mean Phred below 15, or lacked an exact constant-primer or identifier match. High-quality paired reads were merged with COPE v1.2.5, and unique nucleotide sequences were defined as clonotypes. MiTCR v1.1 was used to align the clonotypes against IMGT TRBV, TRBD and TRBJ reference segments. The analysis was restricted to V-J combinations with a frequency above 0.0001, which together covered 99.2% of the repertoires. A TCS score was defined as the ratio between F50 (clonal expansion) and ExV (chaos), using BLOSUM62-based TCRdist between CDR3 peptides within each V-J. Welch's t-statistics and random forest reduced approximately 520 V-J features to 10 to 15, which were used in a naive Bayes classifier (R e1071). Through fastp at Q25 and MiXCR, TCRdb rebuilt clones from the public reads, retaining in-frame beta chains. Under each unique CDR3 protein, matching rows form one entry showing the most common genes and DNA. TCRdb's processing, not the study's, gives the V and J calls here. This sample has 400,000 to 500,000 distinct CDR3 sequences in its table, and around an eighth of those were observed once. Less than 20% of the sample belongs to the ten largest clones.

Graves' hyperthyroidism was defined as stable when no progression to ophthalmopathy occurred over 18 months of follow-up. Hyperthyroidism patients were aged 18 to 65 years and newly diagnosed, with disease duration of less than 2 months. Any patient with an uncontrolled infection, another autoimmune disease, pregnancy or lactation was excluded. Clinical symptoms, serum thyroxine and TRAb, thyroid ultrasound, and orbital computed tomography formed the basis for the diagnoses. Ficoll-Paque density gradient centrifugation was used to isolate PBMCs from 10 ml of fresh peripheral blood. Trizol reagent was used to extract total RNA, and RNA quality was then checked on an Agilent 2100 Bioanalyzer. V and J are truncated by 7 bases and 6 bases respectively, leaving an intervening sequence of 18 bases. The germline V gene encodes CDR1 PRHDT and CDR2 FYEKMQ (reference sequence). Taken from cysteine to phenylalanine, the CDR3 has 14 residues. This entry keeps only the CDR3 DNA: 42 bases, framed from base 1.

This clonotype turned up a few times. Its target antigen remains unknown. It has no much larger one-base neighbor in the sample; base qualities were not kept. Paper-wide results and their limitations: Blood samples also contained most of the expanded thyroid clonotypes (frequency above 0.001), which suggests that blood repertoires may reflect thyroid immune responses. In cross-validation, a model built on a 13 V-J signature told ophthalmopathy apart from stable hyperthyroidism with approximately 90% sensitivity and around 83% specificity, and in testing the same model reached 80%/75%. During validation, the model predicted progression to ophthalmopathy a median of around 6 months ahead of onset, with just under 71% sensitivity and about 75% specificity. No statistical method was used to set the sample size in advance, and investigators knew the group allocation.

Sequenced material: blood. The chain couples TRBV13 to TRBJ1-1, with a weak D call of TRBD1 (5 bases match). This clonotype was sampled from a woman under 30 with Graves' hyperthyroidism. DNA sequence: TGTGCCAGCACCACGAGGGACGGGGTTTCTGAAGCTTTCTTT. Translated, this is CASTTRDGVSEAFF.